Listed here is a single T cell receptor beta chain. This record comes from a study of blood T cell repertoires in COVID-19. Overall study: T cells, B-cell-depleted T cells, or PBMCs supplied cDNA or gDNA.

Methods used by the authors: Cell counts per sample came from amplifying reference gene primers. Produced via immunoSEQ multiplex PCR; TCRdb's table is partial and in-frame only. The V and J calls and clone size were taken over from that table, and D and trimming were inferred from the DNA. This table holds about 300,000 clones, 80% to 90% found once. V was clipped by 1 base and J by 0 bases, with 8 bases between them. The CDR3 is 15 amino acids. Germline assignment: CDR1 SEHNR and CDR2 FQNEAQ (reference sequence). Participants had their cohort set by participant-reported clinical history. Two negative PCRs, clearance, or symptom resolution were required of recovered Cohort 3 donors.

The J gene is TRBJ2-3, the V gene TRBV7-9; D is unresolved. This TCR came from a man younger than 40 who had recovered from COVID-19. Material: PBMCs or T cells enriched from blood (not recorded which). CDR3 coding DNA: TGTGCCAGCAGCTTAGGTCTAGGTAGCACAGATACGCAGTATTTT. It encodes CASSLGLGSTDTQYF.